A selection of T cell receptor beta chains follows, all from one sample in a study of blood T cell repertoires in COVID-19. The method was immunoSEQ multiplex PCR; TCRdb's version includes in-frame clones alone and lacks a portion of them. The sample consists of roughly 140,000 clones, 88% of them appearing once. Sequencing used peripheral blood. The origin of the receptors is a human donor in a cohort sampled during active COVID-19. Each CDR3 is given with its conserved first and last residue. The D gene is left open where the match is weak. The listing skips clone size in some rows; elsewhere it reads once, few, many or a size class.

J gene: TRBJ1-3; clone size: -; V gene: TRBV21-1; D gene: -; CDR3 length: 23; CDR3 protein: CASSKLYLPGGQGPWPSGNTIYF; CDR3 DNA: TGTGCCAGCAGCAAACTGTACCTCCCTGGGGGACAGGGGCCCTGGCCCTCTGGAAACACCATATATTTT
J gene: TRBJ1-4; clone size: -; V gene: TRBV10-3; D gene: -; CDR3 length: 13; CDR3 protein: CAGSDSLNEKLFF; CDR3 DNA: TGTGCAGGATCGGACAGTCTTAATGAAAAACTGTTTTTT
J gene: TRBJ2-5; clone size: -; V gene: TRBV6-5; D gene: -; CDR3 length: 14; CDR3 protein: CASSSGFPQETQYF; CDR3 DNA: TGTGCCAGCAGTTCAGGGTTTCCCCAAGAGACCCAGTACTTC
J gene: TRBJ1-2; clone size: once; V gene: TRBV10-3; D gene: TRBD1; CDR3 length: 14; CDR3 protein: CANSGTGLDYGYTF; CDR3 DNA: TGTGCCAACTCCGGGACAGGGCTAGACTATGGCTACACCTTC
J gene: TRBJ2-6; clone size: -; V gene: TRBV6-6; D gene: -; CDR3 length: 12; CDR3 protein: CASRSGANVLTF; CDR3 DNA: TGTGCCAGCAGATCGGGGGCCAACGTCCTGACTTTC
J gene: TRBJ1-1; clone size: -; V gene: TRBV4-1; D gene: -; CDR3 length: 15; CDR3 protein: CASSQERALDTEAFF; CDR3 DNA: TGCGCCAGCAGCCAAGAGAGGGCTCTTGACACTGAAGCTTTCTTT
J gene: TRBJ1-2; clone size: -; V gene: TRBV9; D gene: TRBD1; CDR3 length: 12; CDR3 protein: CASSLTGDGYTF; CDR3 DNA: TGTGCCAGCAGCTTAACAGGGGACGGCTACACCTTC
J gene: TRBJ2-7; clone size: -; V gene: TRBV6-5; D gene: -; CDR3 length: 11; CDR3 protein: CASHRLYEQYF; CDR3 DNA: TGTGCCAGCCACAGGCTCTACGAGCAGTACTTC
J gene: TRBJ2-2; clone size: -; V gene: TRBV5-6; D gene: -; CDR3 length: 13; CDR3 protein: CASSLGGPGELFF; CDR3 DNA: TGTGCCAGCAGCTTGGGGGGCCCCGGGGAGCTGTTTTTT
J gene: TRBJ1-5; clone size: -; V gene: TRBV2; D gene: -; CDR3 length: 15; CDR3 protein: CASNVEGAGNQPQHF; CDR3 DNA: TGTGCCAGCAATGTCGAAGGGGCTGGCAATCAGCCCCAGCATTTT
J gene: TRBJ2-1; clone size: -; V gene: TRBV19; D gene: -; CDR3 length: 14; CDR3 protein: CASGASSSYNEQFF; CDR3 DNA: TGTGCCAGTGGGGCCTCGAGCTCCTACAATGAGCAGTTCTTC
J gene: TRBJ2-4; clone size: -; V gene: TRBV9; D gene: -; CDR3 length: 13; CDR3 protein: CASSVGRKNIQYF; CDR3 DNA: TGTGCCAGCAGCGTAGGCAGAAAAAACATTCAGTACTTC
J gene: TRBJ2-7; clone size: -; V gene: TRBV19; D gene: -; CDR3 length: 15; CDR3 protein: CASRTRGQGPYEQYF; CDR3 DNA: TGTGCCAGTAGGACCCGTGGGCAGGGGCCCTACGAGCAGTACTTC
J gene: TRBJ1-5; clone size: -; V gene: TRBV4-2; D gene: -; CDR3 length: 17; CDR3 protein: CASSQEIRDTWVQPQHF; CDR3 DNA: TGTGCCAGCAGCCAAGAGATTCGGGATACCTGGGTTCAGCCCCAGCATTTT
J gene: TRBJ2-3; clone size: -; V gene: TRBV18; D gene: -; CDR3 length: 13; CDR3 protein: CASSPKITDTQYF; CDR3 DNA: TGTGCCAGCTCACCAAAAATAACAGATACGCAGTATTTT
J gene: TRBJ2-2; clone size: -; V gene: TRBV7-2; D gene: TRBD2; CDR3 length: 15; CDR3 protein: CASSPLAGNTGELFF; CDR3 DNA: TGTGCCAGCAGCCCCCTAGCGGGGAACACCGGGGAGCTGTTTTTT
J gene: TRBJ1-3; clone size: -; V gene: TRBV4-1; D gene: TRBD1; CDR3 length: 15; CDR3 protein: CASSPDRVIGNTIYF; CDR3 DNA: TGCGCCAGCAGCCCGGACAGGGTAATCGGAAACACCATATATTTT
J gene: TRBJ2-3; clone size: -; V gene: TRBV9; D gene: TRBD2; CDR3 length: 16; CDR3 protein: CASSGKAGPYTDTQYF; CDR3 DNA: TGTGCCAGCAGCGGAAAAGCGGGGCCCTACACAGATACGCAGTATTTT
J gene: TRBJ2-7; clone size: -; V gene: TRBV5-8; D gene: TRBD1; CDR3 length: 16; CDR3 protein: CASSLAGTGLGYEQYF; CDR3 DNA: TGTGCCAGCAGCTTGGCCGGGACAGGGCTCGGCTACGAGCAGTACTTC
J gene: TRBJ1-2; clone size: -; V gene: TRBV2; D gene: TRBD1; CDR3 length: 14; CDR3 protein: CASSVPGGAYGYTF; CDR3 DNA: TGTGCCAGCAGTGTGCCAGGGGGTGCCTATGGCTACACCTTC
J gene: TRBJ1-2; clone size: -; V gene: TRBV11-2; D gene: -; CDR3 length: 12; CDR3 protein: CASSLGRDGYTF; CDR3 DNA: TGTGCCAGCAGCTTGGGCAGAGATGGCTACACCTTC
J gene: TRBJ1-2; clone size: -; V gene: TRBV6-1; D gene: -; CDR3 length: 16; CDR3 protein: CASSANPRGGRIGYTF; CDR3 DNA: TGTGCCAGCAGTGCGAACCCCAGGGGTGGTCGCATTGGCTACACCTTC
J gene: TRBJ1-2; clone size: -; V gene: TRBV5-6; D gene: -; CDR3 length: 15; CDR3 protein: CASSIGQTPNYGYTF; CDR3 DNA: TGTGCCAGCAGCATTGGACAGACCCCTAACTATGGCTACACCTTC
J gene: TRBJ1-6; clone size: -; V gene: TRBV6-5; D gene: -; CDR3 length: 16; CDR3 protein: CASSYAAGTLNSPLHF; CDR3 DNA: TGTGCCAGCAGTTACGCCGCCGGGACATTGAATTCACCCCTCCACTTT
J gene: TRBJ1-2; clone size: -; V gene: TRBV5-1; D gene: TRBD1; CDR3 length: 14; CDR3 protein: CASRAGTDNYGYTF; CDR3 DNA: TGCGCCAGCAGAGCCGGGACAGATAACTATGGCTACACCTTC
J gene: TRBJ1-3; clone size: -; V gene: TRBV6-1; D gene: -; CDR3 length: 17; CDR3 protein: CASSEAHGGSSGNTIYF; CDR3 DNA: TGTGCCAGCAGTGAAGCCCACGGGGGGAGCTCTGGAAACACCATATATTTT
J gene: TRBJ1-5; clone size: once; V gene: TRBV6-5; D gene: -; CDR3 length: 13; CDR3 protein: CASRSGSNQPQHF; CDR3 DNA: TGTGCCAGCAGGTCAGGTAGCAATCAGCCCCAGCATTTT
J gene: TRBJ1-2; clone size: -; V gene: TRBV2; D gene: -; CDR3 length: 13; CDR3 protein: CASSASTNYGYTF; CDR3 DNA: TGTGCCAGCAGTGCGAGCACCAACTATGGCTACACCTTC
J gene: TRBJ1-2; clone size: -; V gene: TRBV27; D gene: TRBD1; CDR3 length: 13; CDR3 protein: CASSLSTGNGYTF; CDR3 DNA: TGTGCCAGCAGTTTATCGACAGGGAATGGCTACACCTTC
J gene: TRBJ1-2; clone size: -; V gene: TRBV6-5; D gene: -; CDR3 length: 14; CDR3 protein: CASSYSSRGGGYTF; CDR3 DNA: TGTGCCAGCAGTTACTCGAGCAGAGGCGGTGGCTACACCTTC
J gene: TRBJ1-5; clone size: -; V gene: TRBV15; D gene: TRBD1; CDR3 length: 19; CDR3 protein: CATSRDWGTATGAGQPQHF; CDR3 DNA: TGTGCCACCAGCAGAGATTGGGGGACAGCCACTGGGGCTGGACAGCCCCAGCATTTT
J gene: TRBJ2-2; clone size: -; V gene: TRBV4-2; D gene: TRBD1; CDR3 length: 18; CDR3 protein: CASSQDPTGGAGSGELFF; CDR3 DNA: TGTGCCAGCAGCCAAGATCCCACAGGGGGCGCAGGATCTGGGGAGCTGTTTTTT
J gene: TRBJ1-4; clone size: -; V gene: TRBV6-2/TRBV6-3; D gene: TRBD1; CDR3 length: 16; CDR3 protein: CASSYSPATGYEKLFF; CDR3 DNA: TGTGCCAGCAGTTACTCTCCAGCGACAGGGTATGAAAAACTGTTTTTT
J gene: TRBJ2-1; clone size: -; V gene: TRBV19; D gene: TRBD2; CDR3 length: 17; CDR3 protein: CASSIAALAGGPNEQFF; CDR3 DNA: TGTGCCAGCAGTATAGCGGCACTAGCGGGGGGGCCTAATGAGCAGTTCTTC
J gene: TRBJ2-2; clone size: once; V gene: TRBV4-3; D gene: TRBD2; CDR3 length: 17; CDR3 protein: CASSQEVAGVNTGELFF; CDR3 DNA: TGCGCCAGCAGCCAAGAAGTGGCGGGAGTGAACACCGGGGAGCTGTTTTTT
J gene: TRBJ1-1; clone size: -; V gene: TRBV10-3; D gene: -; CDR3 length: 14; CDR3 protein: CAISAGGGGTEAFF; CDR3 DNA: TGTGCCATCAGTGCGGGGGGAGGAGGCACTGAAGCTTTCTTT
J gene: TRBJ2-2; clone size: -; V gene: TRBV19; D gene: -; CDR3 length: 13; CDR3 protein: CASSISGIGELFF; CDR3 DNA: TGTGCCAGTAGTATATCCGGGATCGGGGAGCTGTTTTTT
J gene: TRBJ2-2; clone size: -; V gene: TRBV7-3; D gene: TRBD1; CDR3 length: 18; CDR3 protein: CASRTTKQGAWNTGELFF; CDR3 DNA: TGTGCCAGCAGGACAACAAAACAGGGGGCGTGGAACACCGGGGAGCTGTTTTTT
J gene: TRBJ2-3; clone size: few; V gene: TRBV20-1; D gene: -; CDR3 length: 15; CDR3 protein: CSASGSILGGDTQYF; CDR3 DNA: TGCAGTGCTAGTGGAAGTATCCTCGGCGGAGATACGCAGTATTTT
J gene: TRBJ2-1; clone size: -; V gene: TRBV19; D gene: TRBD2; CDR3 length: 15; CDR3 protein: CASSIPAGAYNEQFF; CDR3 DNA: TGTGCCAGTAGTATCCCAGCGGGGGCCTACAATGAGCAGTTCTTC
J gene: TRBJ2-2; clone size: -; V gene: TRBV24-1; D gene: -; CDR3 length: 15; CDR3 protein: CATSDPPGNTGELFF; CDR3 DNA: TGTGCCACCAGTGACCCCCCAGGGAACACCGGGGAGCTGTTTTTT
J gene: TRBJ2-7; clone size: -; V gene: TRBV7-8; D gene: TRBD1; CDR3 length: 12; CDR3 protein: CASNFSGTGGYF; CDR3 DNA: TGTGCCAGCAACTTTAGCGGGACAGGGGGGTACTTC
J gene: TRBJ2-2; clone size: -; V gene: TRBV18; D gene: TRBD1; CDR3 length: 15; CDR3 protein: CASSPRDRAAGELFF; CDR3 DNA: TGTGCCAGCTCACCACGGGACAGGGCCGCCGGGGAGCTGTTTTTT